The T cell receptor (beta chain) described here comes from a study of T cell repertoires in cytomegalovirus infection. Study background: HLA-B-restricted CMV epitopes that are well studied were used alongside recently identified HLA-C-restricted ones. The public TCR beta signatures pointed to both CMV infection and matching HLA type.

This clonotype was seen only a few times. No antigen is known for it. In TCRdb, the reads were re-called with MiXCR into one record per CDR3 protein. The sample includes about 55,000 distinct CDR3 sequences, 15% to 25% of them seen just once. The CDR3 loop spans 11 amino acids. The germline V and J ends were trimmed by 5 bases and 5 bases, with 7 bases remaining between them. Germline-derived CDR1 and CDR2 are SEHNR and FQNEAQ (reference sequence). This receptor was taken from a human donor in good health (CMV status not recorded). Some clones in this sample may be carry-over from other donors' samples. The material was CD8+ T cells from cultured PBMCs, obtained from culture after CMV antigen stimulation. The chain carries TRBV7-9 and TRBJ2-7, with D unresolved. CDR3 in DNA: TGTGCCAGCAGCGCAAATAACGAGCAGTACTTC. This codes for CASSANNEQYF.